This T cell receptor beta chain appears in the sequencing data of a study of regulatory T cells in long-lasting Graves disease. Germline V lookup: CDR1 MNHEY, CDR2 SVGEGT. V lost 2 bases to trimming and J lost 13 bases, with 15 bases between them. The CDR3 loop spans 13 amino acids. For TCR beta, libraries came from iRepertoire HTBI primers and Arm-PCR of CDR3 regions. Using its own MiXCR run on the multiplex PCR reads, TCRdb lists one record per CDR3 protein. The sample includes more than 450,000 distinct CDR3 sequences, 12% of them seen just once. Sample time point: newly diagnosed GD, antithyroid drugs for less than 3 months. Preparation of the TCR library used RNA extracted from PBMCs. General study results and limits: Persistent cases favored TRBV28, TRBJ1-2 and TRBJ2-5. Persistent cases of Graves' showed reduced TCR diversity relative to newly diagnosed patients. Sample size was small, which may have lowered accuracy.

Note on this clonotype: Its antigen remains unknown.

The sample was also reused in another study, on T cells in Graves' hyperthyroidism and ophthalmopathy. That investigation notes: RT-PCR in the first round (using the HTBI primer set) targeted the TCR CDR3.

This chain uses TRBV6-2 or TRBV6-3 with TRBJ1-5, with D tentatively TRBD1 (5 bases). This specimen was peripheral blood mononuclear cells (PBMCs), taken at new diagnosis, from a patient treated with antithyroid drugs. This receptor was identified in a woman in her twenties or thirties with Graves disease. CDR3 DNA: TGTGCCAGCAGTTACGCCGGGGGAAAAAGGCAGCATTTT. Amino acids: CASSYAGGKRQHF.